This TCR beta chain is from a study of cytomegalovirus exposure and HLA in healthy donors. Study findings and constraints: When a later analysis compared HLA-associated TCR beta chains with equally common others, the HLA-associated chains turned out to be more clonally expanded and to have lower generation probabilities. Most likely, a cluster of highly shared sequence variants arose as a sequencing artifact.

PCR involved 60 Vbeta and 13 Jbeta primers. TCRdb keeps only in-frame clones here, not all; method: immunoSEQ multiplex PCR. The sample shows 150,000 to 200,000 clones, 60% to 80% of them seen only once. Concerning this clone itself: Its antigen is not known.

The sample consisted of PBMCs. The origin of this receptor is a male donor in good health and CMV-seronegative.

The CDR3 sequence is CASSPPGQPYEQYF. DNA for the CDR3: TGTGCCAGCTCACCGCCGGGACAGCCCTACGAGCAGTACTTC. The chain is built from TRBV18 and TRBJ2-7, with 7 bases that match TRBD1. V was pared by 3 bases and J by 2 bases, with 4 bases of the junction left unmatched. The CDR3 is made up of 14 amino acids. CDR1 and CDR2 (germline): KGHSH, LQKENI. The full variable domain, in which reference TRBV18 and TRBJ2-7 provide the parts outside the CDR3, is NAGVMQNPRHLVRRRGQEARLRCSPMKGHSHVYWYRQLPEEGLKFMVYLQKENIIDESGMPKERFSAEFPKEGPSILRIQQVVRGDSAAYFCASSPPGQPYEQYFGPGTRLTVT.